A single sample is the source of the 18 T cell receptor beta chains below, sequenced in a study of regulatory T cells in long-lasting Graves disease (dated by TCRdb to the early 2020s). The method behind the library was multiplex PCR. Sequencing took place on an Illumina HiSeq 4000. To build TCR beta libraries, CDR3 regions were amplified by Arm-PCR using iRepertoire HTBI primers. In-frame beta chains were kept once TCRdb had trimmed the public reads at Q25 with fastp and called clones with MiXCR. Identical CDR3 protein sequences are pooled into one entry, listed with their most common genes and DNA. This sample comprises under 350,000 distinct CDR3 sequences, around a fifth of them detected only once. Around three fifths of the sample is in the top ten clones. This sample's time point label indicates: persistent/refractory GD, antithyroid drugs over 5 years with positive TRAb. For both TCR sequencing and RNA sequencing, RNA was extracted from PBMCs in TRIzol.

The material sequenced was peripheral blood mononuclear cells (PBMCs), taken when the disease was refractory, from a patient treated with antithyroid drugs. These receptors all come from a female donor with Graves disease.

This clonotype has ten or more counts. J is TRBJ2-5 and V is TRBV3-1; 10 bases map to TRBD2. The length of the CDR3 is 17 residues. Trimming removed 4 bases from V and 3 bases from J; junction bases left unmatched: 11. CDR1 is LGHDT and CDR2 is YNNKEL in the germline V gene (reference sequence). The CDR3 sequence is CASSPYLLAGREETQYF. CDR3 bases: TGTGCCAGCAGCCCTTATCTACTAGCGGGACGCGAAGAGACCCAGTACTTC.

There are many counts of this clonotype. This rearrangement joins TRBV29-1 to TRBJ1-1; D gene unclear. Deletions cut 7 bases from V and 1 base from J, with 16 bases between. The germline gives CDR1 SQVTM, CDR2 ANQGSEA. The CDR3 loop spans 14 amino acids. CDR3 region: CSGATSASNTEAFF. The CDR3, as DNA: TGCAGCGGCGCCACCTCAGCATCGAACACTGAAGCTTTCTTT.

The sample holds many counts of this clonotype. V usage is TRBV28 and J usage is TRBJ1-5, with D possibly being TRBD1 (5 bases). V lost 7 bases and J lost 4, with 23 bases in between. The germline gives CDR1 MDHEN, CDR2 SYDVKM. The CDR3 has 17 residues. The CDR3 DNA sequence: TGTGCCAGCAAAAGCAATCAGGGAACGGTATGGAATCAGCCCCAGCATTTT. Amino acid sequence: CASKSNQGTVWNQPQHF.

This clonotype was seen repeatedly, ten times or more. The J gene is TRBJ2-7, the V gene TRBV28, with D possibly matching TRBD2 (6 bases). Trimming stripped 8 bases from V and 1 base from J, with 9 bases between. Germline V lookup: CDR1 MDHEN, CDR2 SYDVKM. CDR3 length: 12 residues. CDR3 sequence (DNA): TGTGCCAGCGGGACTGGATCCTACGAGCAGTACTTC. Its translation is CASGTGSYEQYF.

This clonotype has just a few counts. The chain recombines TRBV19 with TRBJ1-1; no clear D. CDR1 is LNHDA, CDR2 SQIVND, per germline (reference sequence). This CDR3 region has 14 residues. Trimming cost V 5 bases and J 4 bases, with 14 bases left between them. This chain's CDR3 is CASSAVARATEAFF. CDR3 DNA: TGTGCCAGTAGTGCCGTCGCCCGGGCCACTGAAGCTTTCTTT.

This sequence joins TRBV3-1 and TRBJ2-7; TRBD2 matches at 7 bases. V shed 1 base, J shed 3 bases, and the junction held 3 bases outside the gene matches. The CDR3 has 14 residues. From germline, CDR1 is LGHDT and CDR2 YNNKEL (reference sequence). The CDR3 loop reads CASSQVLASYEQYF. CDR3 nucleotide sequence: TGTGCCAGCAGCCAAGTACTAGCGAGCTACGAGCAGTACTTC.

Many counts were recorded for this clonotype. This sequence joins TRBV28 and TRBJ2-7; D uncertain. CDR1 is MDHEN, CDR2 SYDVKM, per germline. CDR3 size: 13 residues. Deletions cut 5 bases from V and 2 bases from J, with 10 bases between. The CDR3 sequence: CASSPRNTYEQYF. The CDR3 coding sequence is TGTGCCAGCAGTCCAAGGAACACCTACGAGCAGTACTTC.

About this clonotype: A much larger clonotype is one base distant, so this may be a read error. The CDR3 carries no conserved terminal phenylalanine or tryptophan, so it likely arises from a read error. The chain uses TRBV6-5 and TRBJ1-6; TRBD1 agrees at 10 bases. The CDR3 totals 15 residues. Germline V CDR1 and CDR2: MNHEY, SVGAGI. The trim removed 2 bases at V and 8 bases at J, leaving 3 bases unmatched. This chain's CDR3 is CASSYSGTGDSPLHL. CDR3 DNA sequence: TGTGCCAGCAGTTACAGCGGGACAGGGGATTCACCCCTCCACCTT.

The genes are TRBV20-1 and TRBJ2-5; 11 bases agree with TRBD2. V gave up 6 bases and J gave up 4 bases; unmatched junction bases: 7. Germline values: CDR1 DFQATT, CDR2 SNEGSKA (reference sequence). This CDR3 has 14 amino acids. CDR3 DNA sequence: TGCAGTGCCAGTAGCGGGGGGGCTGTAGAGACCCAGTACTTC. Translating gives CSASSGGAVETQYF.

The chain has TRBV27 and TRBJ1-5; possible D gene TRBD1, 5 bases. This CDR3 has 15 residues. The V end lost 5 bases, the J end lost 7 bases, and 18 bases lay between the germline ends. CDR1 MNHEY and CDR2 SMNVEV come from the germline V gene (reference sequence). The CDR3, as DNA: TGTGCCAGCAGTCTAAGGGGCCGGGGCGCACAGCCCCAGCATTTT. Its protein is CASSLRGRGAQPQHF.

This clonotype was counted many times. The chain has TRBV12-3 or TRBV12-4 and TRBJ1-5, with D perhaps TRBD1 (5 bases). There are 13 residues in the CDR3. The germline V and J ends were trimmed by 7 bases and 3 bases, with 10 bases remaining between them. The CDR3 sequence: CASTGRDNQPQHF. In DNA, the CDR3 is TGTGCCAGCACGGGCAGGGACAATCAGCCCCAGCATTTT.

This clonotype was counted many times. This sequence joins TRBV27 and TRBJ1-1; D is unclear. Between the trimmed V and J ends, which lost 6 bases and 4 bases, there was a span of 6 bases. This CDR3 is 11 amino acids long. Germline V gene lookup returns CDR1 MNHEY and CDR2 SMNVEV (reference sequence). The CDR3 sequence: CASRGFTEAFF. CDR3 nucleotide sequence: TGTGCCAGCAGGGGATTCACTGAAGCTTTCTTT.

This clonotype was found once. The V gene is TRBV12-3 or TRBV12-4, the J gene TRBJ2-2; no reliable D call. Trimming took 6 bases from V and 6 from J, leaving 11 bases between them. The CDR3 has 13 residues. CDR3: CASRGFFAGELFF. The CDR3 DNA reads TGTGCCAGCAGGGGCTTCTTTGCCGGGGAGCTGTTTTTT.

This chain connects TRBV15 to TRBJ2-7; 7 bases line up with TRBD1. The germline V gene has CDR1 LNHNV and CDR2 YYDKDF (reference sequence). The V segment lost 5 bases and the J segment 3 bases; nucleotides outside the gene matches: 1. The CDR3 runs 12 residues. The CDR3 region has the DNA TGTGCCACCAGCCCAGGGGGCTACGAGCAGTACTTC. Amino acids: CATSPGGYEQYF. The entire variable domain, with the rest obtained from reference TRBV15 and TRBJ2-7, is as follows: DAMVIQNPRYQVTQFGKPVTLSCSQTLNHNVMYWYQQKSSQAPKLLFHYYDKDFNNEADTPDNFQSRRPNTSFCFLDIRSPGLGDTAMYLCATSPGGYEQYFGPGTRLTVT.

The table lists this clonotype with many counts. The chain recombines TRBV2 with TRBJ2-5; D remains ambiguous. The V end was cut by 6 bases, the J end by 4 bases, with 12 bases between. The germline V gene encodes CDR1 SNHLY and CDR2 FYNNEI. This CDR3 is built from 13 residues. CDR3: CASRDPRVETQYF. CDR3 nucleotide sequence: TGTGCCAGCAGGGACCCGCGAGTAGAGACCCAGTACTTC.

Remarks on this clonotype: This may stem from a read error, because a much larger clone lies one nucleotide away. The gene calls are TRBV7-2 and TRBJ2-5; the match to TRBD2 covers 9 bases. The CDR3 is 16 amino acids. Germline values: CDR1 SGHTA, CDR2 FQGNSA. CDR3 residues: CASSLGLAAIQETLYF. Written as DNA, the CDR3 is TGTGCCAGCAGCTTAGGACTAGCGGCAATTCAAGAGACCCTGTACTTC.

This clonotype showed up just a few times. CDR3 sequence: CASSFKSRRAFF. CDR3 DNA sequence: TGTGCCAGCAGTTTTAAAAGTCGTAGAGCTTTCTTT. The chain carries TRBV28 and TRBJ1-1; D is unclear. V dropped 3 bases and J dropped 10 bases, with 12 bases sitting between them. The CDR3 has 12 amino acids. Germline CDR1 is MDHEN and CDR2 is SYDVKM.

The chain joins TRBV5-4 to TRBJ2-7; D is unclear. CDR1 is SGHNT, CDR2 YYREEE, per germline (reference sequence). V dropped 2 bases and J dropped 6 bases, with 9 bases sitting between them. The CDR3 sequence is 12 residues long. This CDR3 reads CASSFLDREQYF. The CDR3 bases are TGTGCCAGCAGCTTCCTGGACCGCGAGCAGTACTTC.